This TCR beta chain was recovered during a study of shared clonotypes between healthy human individuals. Overall study results and limits: Shared across several donors were approximately 5% of the naive CD4 clonotypes.

The CDR3 totals 13 residues. Trimming took 1 base from V and 5 from J, leaving 6 bases between them. Germline CDR1 KGHSH, CDR2 LQKENI. Measured with immunoSEQ multiplex PCR; TCRdb has only the in-frame clones, and not every one. The data show about 1.5 million clones, about 96% seen once. To note about this clone: The antigen is unknown.

The chain carries TRBV18 and TRBJ2-1; D uncertain. The sample was naive CD4+ T cells sorted from blood. Stated subset: CD45RA+ positively selected. This receptor was obtained from a man younger than 40 in good health. The CDR3 is CASSPLSDNEQFF. DNA of the CDR3: TGTGCCAGCTCACCACTTTCGGACAATGAGCAGTTCTTC.